This T cell receptor beta chain was obtained from a study of T cell changes during pregnancy in multiple sclerosis. The assay was immunoSEQ multiplex PCR, and TCRdb's table has in-frame clones only and misses some. The repertoire holds tens of thousands of clones, with approximately 92% as singletons. Material: peripheral blood, obtained in the first trimester of pregnancy. This clonotype originated in a female donor with multiple sclerosis, enrolled in a pregnancy study.

Written as DNA, the CDR3 is TGTGCCAGCAGGGGGGACAGGCTCTCTGGAAACACCATATATTTT. It specifies CASRGDRLSGNTIYF. The rearrangement joins TRBV27 to TRBJ1-3, with 8 positions matching TRBD1. Germline CDR1 and CDR2: MNHEY and SMNVEV (reference sequence). The V segment lost 6 bases and the J segment 0 bases; nucleotides outside the gene matches: 4. CDR3 length: 15 amino acids.